This is a list of T cell receptor beta chains from one sample in a study of Ad26.COV2.S vaccination and SARS-CoV-2 variants. Profiled with immunoSEQ multiplex PCR; TCRdb holds only in-frame clones, not every one. The sample records fewer than 400,000 clones, approximately 89% being singletons. Material: peripheral blood, obtained in a trial of Ad26.COV2.S vaccine versus placebo. Receptors originate from a person aged 18 to 59 who received the Ad26.COV2.S COVID-19 vaccine or a placebo. Each CDR3 is given with its conserved first and last residue. D genes are given only for firm matches. Clone size appears in some rows only: once, few, many, or a class for an expanded clone.

>TRBD1|.|TRBJ2-3|TRBV7-8
TGTGCCAGCAGCTTAGCGACAGGGGGTCGCGCAGATACGCAGTATTTT
CASSLATGGRADTQYF
>TRBD2|.|TRBJ2-1|TRBV30
TGTGCCTGGAGCGGGGGGGGGCCTCGGGAGCAGTTCTTC
CAWSGGGPREQFF
>.|.|TRBJ1-2|TRBV6-6
TGTGCCAGCAGCCCCGGGGGTCGTACCGTTAACTATGGCTACACCTTC
CASSPGGRTVNYGYTF
>.|.|TRBJ2-7|TRBV6-5
TGTGCCAGCACCCGGACCGCGGTCACCTACGAGCAGTACTTC
CASTRTAVTYEQYF
>.|.|TRBJ2-2|TRBV9
TGTGCCAGCAGCGTAGGAGCGTCCGCGAACACCGGGGAGCTGTTTTTT
CASSVGASANTGELFF
>.|.|TRBJ2-3|TRBV6-5
TGTGCCAGCAGGGGGGAGGTTACGCAGTATTTT
CASRGEVTQYF
>.|.|TRBJ2-7|TRBV5-6
TGTGCCAGCAGCTTGTCGCCGGGGACCTACGAGCAGTACTTC
CASSLSPGTYEQYF
>.|.|TRBJ2-1|TRBV7-6
TGTGCCAGCAGCTCCGGAACACTCTACAATGAGCAGTTCTTC
CASSSGTLYNEQFF
>TRBD2|.|TRBJ2-2|TRBV28
TGTGCCAGCAGTTTCCTAGCGGGAATGACCGGGGAGCTGTTTTTT
CASSFLAGMTGELFF
>.|.|TRBJ2-3|TRBV12-3/TRBV12-4
TGTGCCAGCAGTTTGGCCCTCCGAGATACGCAGTATTTT
CASSLALRDTQYF
>TRBD2|.|TRBJ2-3|TRBV19
TGTGCCAGTAGTATGGCGGGAGGACCCGCTACGCAGTATTTT
CASSMAGGPATQYF
>.|.|TRBJ1-4|TRBV4-1
TGCGCCAGCAGCCAAGATCAATTTAGAGCAACTAATGAAAAACTGTTTTTT
CASSQDQFRATNEKLFF
>.|.|TRBJ2-7|TRBV12-3/TRBV12-4
TGTGCCAGCAGTTTAGACAATTACGAGCAGTACTTC
CASSLDNYEQYF
>.|.|TRBJ2-1|TRBV4-2
TGTGCCAGCAGCCAAGATATGCAGGGGGGTTTTAATGAGCAGTTCTTC
CASSQDMQGGFNEQFF
>TRBD1|.|TRBJ1-1|TRBV30
TGTGCCTGGAGGCTTGACAGGGTGGCACAAGCTTTCTTT
CAWRLDRVAQAFF
>TRBD1|.|TRBJ1-4|TRBV27
TGTGCCAGTTCCGACAGGGGTTTTGCAACTAATGAAAAACTGTTTTTT
CASSDRGFATNEKLFF
>.|.|TRBJ1-2|TRBV7-2
TGTGCCAGCAGCTATGGTCAGATTTATGGCTACACCTTC
CASSYGQIYGYTF
>.|.|TRBJ2-1|TRBV28
TGTGCCAGCAGTCCCGCGCCGGGGGGCCGCTACAATGAGCAGTTCTTC
CASSPAPGGRYNEQFF
>TRBD1|.|TRBJ1-2|TRBV6-5
TGTGCCAGCAGTCCTTGGACAGGGGGGTACTATGGCTACACCTTC
CASSPWTGGYYGYTF
>TRBD1|.|TRBJ2-5|TRBV5-4
TGTGCCAGCAGCTTTGACAGGGAGTTGATAGAGACCCAGTACTTC
CASSFDRELIETQYF
>TRBD1|.|TRBJ1-2|TRBV5-6
TGTGCCAGCAGCTTAATCGGACAGGACTATGGCTACACCTTC
CASSLIGQDYGYTF
>.|.|TRBJ1-2|TRBV19
TGTGCCAGTAGTATAGGGGCAGGCGCTAACTATGGCTACACCTTC
CASSIGAGANYGYTF
>TRBD1|.|TRBJ2-1|TRBV28
TGTGCCAGCAGTTTTCCCGGACAGGAGTTCTTC
CASSFPGQEFF
>TRBD2|.|TRBJ2-1|TRBV28
TGTGCCAGCAGTTACCATAGCGGGACCCCCTACAATGAGCAGTTCTTC
CASSYHSGTPYNEQFF
>.|.|TRBJ2-1|TRBV2
TGTGCCAGCAGTGGTCCTGCGGGCGGTGAGCAGTTCTTC
CASSGPAGGEQFF
>.|.|TRBJ2-1|TRBV14
TGTGCCAGCAGCCAAGTATACGGACAGTATTACAATGAGCAGTTCTTC
CASSQVYGQYYNEQFF
>.|many|TRBJ1-1|TRBV7-3
TGTGCCAGCAGCCTGGGGGTCGGGACTGAAGCTTTCTTT
CASSLGVGTEAFF
>TRBD2|.|TRBJ2-1|TRBV11-2
TGTGCCAGCAGCCCCGGACTAGCGGGAGAAGCACAGTTCTTC
CASSPGLAGEAQFF
>.|.|TRBJ2-1|TRBV21-1
TGTGCCAGCAGCAAAAAGGGGACTAGAAACTACAATGAGCAGTTCTTC
CASSKKGTRNYNEQFF
>.|.|TRBJ2-7|TRBV3-1/TRBV3-2
TGTGCCATCCCCAGAGACTGGACCTACGAGCAGTACTTC
CAIPRDWTYEQYF
>.|.|TRBJ1-1|TRBV19
TGTGCCAGTAGTATAGTCCCCAGGGGCATGAACACTGAAGCTTTCTTT
CASSIVPRGMNTEAFF
>TRBD1|.|TRBJ2-7|TRBV10-2
TGCGCCACTAAAACAGGGGGGAACACCTACGAGCAGTACTTC
CATKTGGNTYEQYF
>TRBD1|.|TRBJ1-1|TRBV28
TGTGCCAGCACCTTCTCCCCCAGACAGGGAGGGACTGAAGCTTTCTTT
CASTFSPRQGGTEAFF
>.|.|TRBJ1-6|TRBV21-1
TGTGCCAGCAGCAAAGAGGGATTAGAGGGGGCAAGGAATTCACCCCTCCACTTT
CASSKEGLEGARNSPLHF
>.|once|TRBJ2-5|TRBV11-2
TGTGCCAGCAGCCCTCCGTGGGTAGGGCAAGAGACCCAGTACTTC
CASSPPWVGQETQYF
>.|.|TRBJ2-3|TRBV5-1
TGCGCCAGCAGCTTGGAGAGGGGGTCAACAGATACGCAGTATTTT
CASSLERGSTDTQYF
>TRBD2|.|TRBJ2-3|TRBV30
TGTGCCTGCACCAAGCGGGAGCCGACAGATACGCAGTATTTT
CACTKREPTDTQYF